A single sample gave rise to the 24 T cell receptor beta chains below, sequenced in a study of shared clonotypes between healthy human individuals. Only in-frame clones appear in the TCRdb table, and some are missing; sequencing was by immunoSEQ multiplex PCR. The data show roughly 2,300,000 clones, with roughly 90% seen just once and 0.3% to 0.45% held by the top ten. The sample taken for sequencing was naive CD4+ T cells from PBMCs. Subset here: CD45RA+ positively selected. All receptors come from a man between 18 and 29 years old in good health. Some clones in this sample may be carry-over from other donors' samples.

The chain carries TRBV5-1 and TRBJ1-3; D gene unclear. The CDR3 contains 15 residues. V was trimmed by 1 base and J by 0 bases, leaving 8 bases between them. The V gene's germline CDR1 is SGHRS and CDR2 YFSETQ. Written as DNA, the CDR3 is TGCGCCAGCAGCTTGATCTCAGGCTCTGGAAACACCATATATTTT. This gives the protein CASSLISGSGNTIYF.

The chain couples TRBV4-1 to TRBJ1-2; D is possibly TRBD1 (6 bases). Trimming shortened V by 0 bases and J by 0 bases, and 14 bases separated the two germline ends. Germline assignment: CDR1 MGHRA and CDR2 YSYEKL. The CDR3 consists of 17 residues. CDR3 residues: CASSQDRWQGTNYGYTF. CDR3 DNA: TGCGCCAGCAGCCAAGATAGGTGGCAGGGGACTAACTATGGCTACACCTTC.

This chain links TRBV18 with TRBJ2-1; D is perhaps TRBD1 (6 bases). The CDR3 sequence is 13 residues long. Germline V gene lookup returns CDR1 KGHSH and CDR2 LQKENI. With 4 bases removed from V and 8 bases from J, the gap between germline ends came to 12 bases. CDR3 protein: CASSLGSGDEQFF. The CDR3 DNA sequence: TGTGCCAGCTCACTGGGATCAGGGGATGAGCAGTTCTTC.

The chain couples TRBV28 to TRBJ1-1; a possible D gene is TRBD1 (6 bases). The CDR3 spans 16 residues. Germline V lookup: CDR1 MDHEN, CDR2 SYDVKM. V lost 5 bases, J lost 0 bases, and 16 bases lay in between. The chain's CDR3 is CASSARYGTLNTEAFF. The CDR3 DNA follows: TGTGCCAGCAGTGCCAGATACGGGACATTGAACACTGAAGCTTTCTTT.

CDR3 amino acids: CASRQGYLNTEAFF. In DNA, the CDR3 is TGTGCCAGCAGGCAAGGGTACTTGAACACTGAAGCTTTCTTT. The chain recombines TRBV6-1 with TRBJ1-1; D gene uncertain. Trimming removed 6 bases at V and 0 bases at J, with 11 bases between. Germline loops: CDR1 MNHNS, CDR2 SASEGT. This CDR3 is built from 14 residues.

The chain couples TRBV29-1 to TRBJ2-7, with 7 nucleotides matching TRBD1. The CDR3 extends over 14 amino acids. The V segment lost 5 bases and the J segment 2 bases; nucleotides outside the gene matches: 9. Looked up from germline, CDR1 is SQVTM and CDR2 is ANQGSEA. The CDR3 DNA reads TGCAGCGTTAGGCGGGCTCAGGGGGCCTACGAGCAGTACTTC. Its protein is CSVRRAQGAYEQYF.

J is TRBJ2-1 and V is TRBV20-1, with D perhaps matching TRBD1 or TRBD2 (5 bases each). This CDR3 has 11 residues. Per the germline V gene, CDR1 is DFQATT and CDR2 is SNEGSKA (reference sequence). The V and J ends lost 1 base and 9 bases respectively, with 7 bases between them. The CDR3, as DNA: TGCAGTGCTAGAGCTGGGGGTGAGCAGTTCTTC. This sequence encodes CSARAGGEQFF.

The rearrangement joins TRBV28 to TRBJ1-2, with 7 bases aligning to TRBD1. Trimming removed 6 bases from V and 3 bases from J; junction bases left unmatched: 7. The CDR3 loop spans 14 amino acids. The germline CDR1 and CDR2 sequences are MDHEN and SYDVKM. The CDR3 region has the DNA TGTGCCAGCAGCCAGAGGGGGCCCCACTATGGCTACACCTTC. Translating gives CASSQRGPHYGYTF.

The V call is TRBV28, the J call TRBJ1-4; D is ambiguous. The CDR3 spans 14 residues. With 5 bases removed from V and 8 bases from J, the gap between germline ends came to 15 bases. Germline lookup yields CDR1 MDHEN and CDR2 SYDVKM. CDR3 DNA: TGTGCCAGCAGTCCGGTGGAGCCTACCGAAAAACTGTTTTTT. Translating gives CASSPVEPTEKLFF.

The chain recombines TRBV27 with TRBJ1-1; D uncertain. This CDR3 is built from 15 residues. Germline V CDR1 and CDR2: MNHEY, SMNVEV (reference sequence). The V and J ends lost 1 base and 5 bases respectively, with 14 bases between them. Written as DNA, the CDR3 is TGTGCCAGCAGTTTATTTAATGGGGTTAAAACTGAAGCTTTCTTT. It encodes CASSLFNGVKTEAFF.

The chain recombines TRBV30 with TRBJ2-3; D is undetermined. V lost 0 bases and J 2 bases, leaving 18 bases between the germline ends. The CDR3 consists of 17 residues. Looked up from germline, CDR1 is GTSNPN and CDR2 is SVGIG (reference sequence). The CDR3 region is CAWSVFLATAPTDTQYF. The DNA for the CDR3 is TGTGCCTGGAGTGTATTCCTGGCAACCGCCCCCACAGATACGCAGTATTTT.

The rearrangement links TRBV7-2 to TRBJ2-5; D possibly matches TRBD1 or TRBD2 (5 bases each). This CDR3 comprises 13 residues. The V and J ends lost 2 bases and 5 bases respectively, with 9 bases between them. The germline CDR1 and CDR2 sequences are SGHTA and FQGNSA. CDR3: CASSLYGTETQYF. In DNA, the CDR3 is TGTGCCAGCAGCTTATACGGGACGGAGACCCAGTACTTC. Full variable domain (outside the CDR3, taken from reference TRBV7-2 and TRBJ2-5): GAGVSQSPSNKVTEKGKDVELRCDPISGHTALYWYRQSLGQGLEFLIYFQGNSAPDKSGLPSDRFSAERTGGSVSTLTIQRTQQEDSAVYLCASSLYGTETQYFGPGTRLLVL.

This rearrangement joins TRBV28 to TRBJ2-1; D not resolved. The V end lost 8 bases, the J end lost 2 bases, and 13 bases lay between the germline ends. CDR3 length: 14 residues. CDR1 and CDR2 from the germline V gene are MDHEN and SYDVKM. The CDR3 DNA reads as TGTGCCAGCCTTAGGAAGACCCCCTACAATGAGCAGTTCTTC. This encodes CASLRKTPYNEQFF.

The rearrangement links TRBV5-1 to TRBJ2-1; 9 bases match TRBD1. The CDR3 consists of 16 residues. The junction had 14 bases not matched to a gene; V was cut back by 4 bases and J by 9 bases. Germline V gene lookup returns CDR1 SGHRS and CDR2 YFSETQ. CDR3 region: CASSPVGQGNIGEQFF. In nucleotides, the CDR3 is TGCGCCAGCAGCCCGGTAGGACAGGGGAATATTGGTGAGCAGTTCTTC.

The chain recombines TRBV4-3 with TRBJ2-4, with D possibly TRBD1 on 7 matching bases. With 0 bases removed from V and 7 bases from J, the gap between germline ends came to 19 bases. The CDR3 loop spans 17 amino acids. Germline V CDR1 and CDR2: LGHNA, YSLEER. CDR3 nucleotide sequence: TGCGCCAGCAGCCAAGAGAAGGCGGGACAGAGGTATAACATTCAGTACTTC. Residues: CASSQEKAGQRYNIQYF.

Remarks on this clone: The same CDR3 is also encoded by other DNA sequences in this sample. The rearrangement joins TRBV20-1 to TRBJ1-4; a possible D gene is TRBD1 (5 bases). CDR3 length: 11 residues. V was pared by 6 bases and J by 6 bases, with 8 bases between. Germline CDR1 reads DFQATT; CDR2 reads SNEGSKA (reference sequence). CDR3 DNA sequence: TGCAGTGCCAGCAGGGATGAAAAACTGTTTTTT. It encodes CSASRDEKLFF.

J is TRBJ2-7 and V is TRBV5-1; 9 nucleotides line up with TRBD1. The V gene end was trimmed by 3 bases and the J gene end by 9 bases; junction bases not matched to a gene: 10. The CDR3 runs 14 residues. Germline CDR1 SGHRS, CDR2 YFSETQ. The CDR3: CASSSTGGVGGQYF. For the CDR3, the DNA is TGCGCCAGCAGCTCGACAGGGGGTGTTGGTGGGCAGTACTTC.

The V and J genes are TRBV28 and TRBJ1-2; 9 bases fit TRBD1. The V gene end was trimmed by 5 bases and the J gene end by 0 bases; junction bases not matched to a gene: 10. Germline V gives CDR1 MDHEN, CDR2 SYDVKM. The CDR3 length is 17 residues. DNA for the CDR3: TGTGCCAGCAGTCCGTACAGGGGGCAGGAAGCTAACTATGGCTACACCTTC. This codes for CASSPYRGQEANYGYTF.

V gene TRBV4-1 combines with J gene TRBJ1-2; no clear D. CDR1 and CDR2 from the germline V gene are MGHRA and YSYEKL. CDR3 length: 15 amino acids. Trimming pared 0 bases from V and 2 bases from J, leaving 10 bases between. The CDR3 region is CASSQDNSGNYGYTF. CDR3 bases: TGCGCCAGCAGCCAAGACAACAGTGGAAACTATGGCTACACCTTC.

The sample holds one count of this clone. V gene TRBV6-4 combines with J gene TRBJ2-3; the D call may be TRBD1 or TRBD2 (5 bases each). CDR3 length equals 16 residues. Germline loops: CDR1 MRHNA, CDR2 SNTAGT. The germline V and J ends were trimmed by 3 bases and 10 bases, with 23 bases remaining between them. The CDR3 spells CASSDLAVDVTGPQYF. DNA of the CDR3: TGTGCCAGCAGTGATCTTGCGGTCGATGTGACGGGGCCGCAGTATTTT.

Turning to this clone: The sample carries other DNA sequences with the same CDR3. V usage is TRBV6-5 and J usage is TRBJ2-5, with D perhaps matching TRBD1 (5 bases). V lost 0 bases and J 1 base, leaving 9 bases between the germline ends. Germline V gene data show CDR1 as MNHEY and CDR2 as SVGAGI. The CDR3 runs 15 residues. As DNA, the CDR3 is TGTGCCAGCAGTTACTCAACAGGATTCCAAGAGACCCAGTACTTC. Protein: CASSYSTGFQETQYF.

The rearrangement joins TRBV19 to TRBJ2-5, with a tentative D call TRBD2 (6 bases). This CDR3 spans 15 amino acids. V dropped 1 base and J dropped 5 bases, with 14 bases sitting between them. The V gene's germline CDR1 is LNHDA and CDR2 SQIVND (reference sequence). The DNA for the CDR3 is TGTGCCAGTAGTATAGTTTCGGCAGGGAGGGAGACCCAGTACTTC. It is translated as CASSIVSAGRETQYF.

The chain couples TRBV7-2 to TRBJ1-2, with 11 bases lining up with TRBD1. Germline V CDR1 and CDR2: SGHTA, FQGNSA. CDR3 length: 16 residues. The J segment lost 6 bases and the V segment lost 1 base, leaving 7 bases of the junction unmatched. The CDR3 bases are TGTGCCAGCAGCTTAGGTGGGGACAGGGGGATGGATGGCTACACCTTC. Its protein is CASSLGGDRGMDGYTF.

The genes are TRBV5-1 and TRBJ1-5; D ambiguous. The CDR3 has 16 amino acids. The germline V and J ends were trimmed by 2 bases and 0 bases, with 12 bases remaining between them. Germline V CDR1 and CDR2: SGHRS, YFSETQ. The CDR3 DNA reads TGCGCCAGCAGCTTAGGGCAGAAGGATAGCAATCAGCCCCAGCATTTT. Translated, it gives CASSLGQKDSNQPQHF.